This T cell receptor beta chain was sequenced for a study of blood T cells in healthy people across ages. V shed 6 bases and J 6 bases; nucleotides not matched to a gene: 11. This CDR3 spans 15 amino acids. Combining a sample-barcoded 5' primer with a J-beta primer mix, a second PCR ran for roughly 6 to 12 cycles. TCRdb processed the 5' RACE reads anew with MiXCR; each CDR3 protein has one entry. The table shows over a million distinct CDR3 sequences, with under 45% occurring only once. This clonotype originated in a woman aged 55-69 years in good health. Source material: blood. The V and J genes are TRBV12-3 or TRBV12-4 and TRBJ2-1, with TRBD1 matching over 7 bases. Written as DNA, the CDR3 is TGTGCCAGCAGCCGGGACAGAGGGGGATCCAATGAGCAGTTCTTC. This translates into CASSRDRGGSNEQFF.